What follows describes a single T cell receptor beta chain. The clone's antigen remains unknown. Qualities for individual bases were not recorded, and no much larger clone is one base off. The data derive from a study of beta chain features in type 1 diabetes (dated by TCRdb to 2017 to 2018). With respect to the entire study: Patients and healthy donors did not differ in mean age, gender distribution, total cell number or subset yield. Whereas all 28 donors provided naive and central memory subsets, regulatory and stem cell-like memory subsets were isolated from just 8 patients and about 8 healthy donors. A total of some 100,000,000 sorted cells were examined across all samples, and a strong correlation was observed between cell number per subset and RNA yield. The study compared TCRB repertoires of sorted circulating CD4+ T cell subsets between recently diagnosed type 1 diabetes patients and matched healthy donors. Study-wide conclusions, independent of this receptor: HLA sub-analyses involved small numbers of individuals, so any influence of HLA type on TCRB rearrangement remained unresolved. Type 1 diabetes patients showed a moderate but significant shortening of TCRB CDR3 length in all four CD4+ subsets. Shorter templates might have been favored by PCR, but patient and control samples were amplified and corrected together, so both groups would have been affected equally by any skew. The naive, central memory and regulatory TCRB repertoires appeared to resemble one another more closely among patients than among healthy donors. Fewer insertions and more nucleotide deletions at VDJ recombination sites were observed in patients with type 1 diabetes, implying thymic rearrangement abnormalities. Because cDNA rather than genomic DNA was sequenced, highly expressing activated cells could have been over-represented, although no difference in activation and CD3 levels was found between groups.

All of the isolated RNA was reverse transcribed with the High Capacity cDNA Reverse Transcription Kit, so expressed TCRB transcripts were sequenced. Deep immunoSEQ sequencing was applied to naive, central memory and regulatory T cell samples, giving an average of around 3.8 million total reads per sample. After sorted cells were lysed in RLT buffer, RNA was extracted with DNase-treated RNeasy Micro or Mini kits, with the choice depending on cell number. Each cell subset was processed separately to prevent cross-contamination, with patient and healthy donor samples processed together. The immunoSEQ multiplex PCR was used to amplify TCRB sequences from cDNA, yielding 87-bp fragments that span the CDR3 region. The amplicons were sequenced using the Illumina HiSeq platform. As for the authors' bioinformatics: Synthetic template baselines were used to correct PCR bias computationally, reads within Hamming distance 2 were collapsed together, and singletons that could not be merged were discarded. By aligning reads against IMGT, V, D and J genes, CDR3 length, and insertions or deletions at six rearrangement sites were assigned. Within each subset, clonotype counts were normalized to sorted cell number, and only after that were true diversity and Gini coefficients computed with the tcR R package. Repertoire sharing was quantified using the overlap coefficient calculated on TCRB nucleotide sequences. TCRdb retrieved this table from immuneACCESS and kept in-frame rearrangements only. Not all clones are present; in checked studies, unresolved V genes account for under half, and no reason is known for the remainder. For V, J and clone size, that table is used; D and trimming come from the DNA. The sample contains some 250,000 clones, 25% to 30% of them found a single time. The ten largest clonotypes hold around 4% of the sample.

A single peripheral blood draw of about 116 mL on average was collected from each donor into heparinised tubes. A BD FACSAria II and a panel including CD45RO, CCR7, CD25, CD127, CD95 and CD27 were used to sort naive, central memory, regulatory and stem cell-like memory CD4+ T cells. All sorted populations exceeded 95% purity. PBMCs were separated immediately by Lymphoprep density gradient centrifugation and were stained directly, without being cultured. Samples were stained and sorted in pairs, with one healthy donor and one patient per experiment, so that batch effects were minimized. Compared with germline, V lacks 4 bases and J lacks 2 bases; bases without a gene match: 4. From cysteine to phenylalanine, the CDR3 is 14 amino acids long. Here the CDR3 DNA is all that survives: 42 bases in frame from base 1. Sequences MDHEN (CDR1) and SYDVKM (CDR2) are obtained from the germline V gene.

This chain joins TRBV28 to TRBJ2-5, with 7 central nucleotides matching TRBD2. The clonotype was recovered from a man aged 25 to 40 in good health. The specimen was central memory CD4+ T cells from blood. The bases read TGTGCCAGCAGTTGGCTAGCGGAACAAGAGACCCAGTACTTC. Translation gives CASSWLAEQETQYF.